This T cell receptor (beta chain) was retrieved from a study of molecular identifiers for immune sequencing clone quantification. From the PCR reads, TCRdb called clonotypes with MiXCR, one entry per CDR3 protein. In the table there are approximately 37,000 distinct CDR3 sequences, roughly 19% of which are singletons. This clonotype was recorded only once. Trimming shortened V by 5 bases and J by 0 bases, and 12 bases separated the two germline ends. Germline V gene sequence: CDR1 SGHTA, CDR2 FQGNSA. The CDR3 spans 15 residues. The specimen was naive CD8+ T cells from blood, with Jurkat cell RNA spiked in. Subset denoted: FACS-sorted CD8+CD4-CCR7+CD45RA+ naive T cells. This sequence joins TRBV7-2 and TRBJ2-3; D is undetermined. The TCR comes from a human donor in good health. Some libraries in this study had Jurkat cell RNA spiked in. The CDR3 here is CASSPGDTSTDTQYF. In nucleotides, the CDR3 is TGTGCCAGCAGCCCTGGAGACACCAGCACAGATACGCAGTATTTT.